The 19 T cell receptor beta chains below were found in one sample sequenced in a study of cytomegalovirus exposure and HLA in healthy donors. PCR primers comprised 60 Vbeta and 13 Jbeta primers. Clones were sequenced by immunoSEQ multiplex PCR, and TCRdb holds only the in-frame ones, with some missing. The sample contains 200,000 to 250,000 clones, roughly 80% of which appear only once. Material for sequencing was PBMCs. The receptors were sampled from a man aged 25 to 40 in good health and CMV-seronegative.

The chain links TRBV6-1 to TRBJ1-1; the match to TRBD1 covers 9 bases. The CDR3 is made up of 17 amino acids. Germline loops: CDR1 MNHNS, CDR2 SASEGT. With 1 base clipped from V and 3 bases from J, the junction kept 9 bases outside the gene matches. CDR3 nucleotide sequence: TGTGCCAGCAGTGAAGTGACAGGGGGACTCCCCGACACTGAAGCTTTCTTT. Translated, it gives CASSEVTGGLPDTEAFF.

There are a few counts of this clone. The chain has TRBV9 and TRBJ1-6; TRBD1 aligns across 11 bases. The CDR3 is made up of 15 amino acids. The V and J ends lost 4 bases and 13 bases, in that order; junction bases with no gene match: 10. Germline CDR1 SGDLS, CDR2 YYNGEE. The DNA of the CDR3 is TGTGCCAGCAGCCCTCCGGGACAGGGGGGCCCTCCCCTCCACTTT. Its protein product is CASSPPGQGGPPLHF.

This chain uses TRBV13 with TRBJ2-5, with 9 bases aligning to TRBD2. J lost 4 bases, V lost 7 bases, and 7 bases had no gene match. CDR1 is PRHDT and CDR2 is FYEKMQ in the germline V gene (reference sequence). This CDR3 comprises 14 residues. In DNA form, the CDR3 reads TGTGCCAGCAAGCGGGGGGCCATAGGAGAGACCCAGTACTTC. The encoded protein is CASKRGAIGETQYF.

This chain uses TRBV5-1 with TRBJ1-1, with D perhaps matching TRBD1 (5 bases). The V gene's germline CDR1 is SGHRS and CDR2 YFSETQ. The V end lost 4 bases, the J end lost 2 bases, and 18 bases lay between the germline ends. This CDR3 is built from 16 residues. The CDR3 here is CASSPRQAGTNTEAFF. CDR3 nucleotide sequence: TGCGCCAGCAGCCCCCGGCAGGCAGGGACTAACACTGAAGCTTTCTTT.

V usage is TRBV9 and J usage is TRBJ2-5; 7 positions match TRBD2. This CDR3 is 16 amino acids long. CDR1 and CDR2 from the germline V gene are SGDLS and YYNGEE. V shed 2 bases, J shed 4 bases, and the junction held 11 bases outside the gene matches. As DNA, the CDR3 is TGTGCCAGCAGCGTTGGGGGACTGGGAGGGGTAGAGACCCAGTACTTC. Protein: CASSVGGLGGVETQYF. Drawing the rest from reference TRBV9 and TRBJ2-5, the complete variable domain is DSGVTQTPKHLITATGQRVTLRCSPRSGDLSVYWYQQSLDQGLQFLIQYYNGEERAKGNILERFSAQQFPDLHSELNLSSLELGDSALYFCASSVGGLGGVETQYFGPGTRLLVL.

The rearrangement links TRBV5-1 to TRBJ2-7, with 10 bases fitting TRBD2. The V gene end was trimmed by 5 bases and the J gene end by 3 bases; junction bases not matched to a gene: 8. The CDR3 length is 15 residues. Germline V gene sequence: CDR1 SGHRS, CDR2 YFSETQ. This chain's CDR3 is CASRRSERGGYEQYF. In DNA form, the CDR3 reads TGCGCCAGCAGGCGCTCGGAGCGGGGGGGCTACGAGCAGTACTTC. Full variable domain (outside the CDR3, taken from reference TRBV5-1 and TRBJ2-7): KAGVTQTPRYLIKTRGQQVTLSCSPISGHRSVSWYQQTPGQGLQFLFEYFSETQRNKGNFPGRFSGRQFSNSRSEMNVSTLELGDSALYLCASRRSERGGYEQYFGPGTRLTVT.

This sequence joins TRBV4-2 and TRBJ2-1; possible D gene TRBD2, 5 bases. The CDR3 covers 15 residues. Trimming stripped 4 bases from V and 0 bases from J, with 10 bases between. In germline, CDR1 is LGHNA, CDR2 YNFKEQ. CDR3 nucleotides: TGTGCCAGCAGCCTCGGGGAACACTCCTACAATGAGCAGTTCTTC. It yields the protein CASSLGEHSYNEQFF.

The genes are TRBV7-2 and TRBJ2-1; D unclear. The CDR3 is made up of 12 amino acids. Trimming pared 4 bases from V and 12 bases from J, leaving 13 bases between. Germline CDR1 SGHTA, CDR2 FQGNSA. The CDR3 sequence: CASSSAGPGQFF. The CDR3 DNA follows: TGTGCCAGCAGCTCGGCTGGGCCAGGGCAGTTCTTC.

The rearrangement links TRBV5-6 to TRBJ2-5, with 8 bases lining up with TRBD2. In germline, CDR1 is SGHDT, CDR2 YYEEEE. The CDR3 extends over 17 amino acids. The V segment lost 2 bases and the J segment 5 bases; nucleotides outside the gene matches: 14. The CDR3 region has the DNA TGTGCCAGCAGCTTATCTCGGGGGGGCGCTAATCGGGAGACCCAGTACTTC. This sequence encodes CASSLSRGGANRETQYF.

The sample holds one count of this clone. The rearrangement uses TRBV14 and TRBJ1-2; the D gene is possibly TRBD1 (6 bases). Germline-derived CDR1 and CDR2 are SGHDN and FVKESK. V was cut by 8 bases and J by 1 base, with 11 bases left in between. CDR3 size: 13 residues. CDR3 DNA sequence: TGTGCCAGCCGACAGGATGGTAACTATGGCTACACCTTC. Encoded protein: CASRQDGNYGYTF.

The V call is TRBV27, the J call TRBJ1-2; 8 bases fit TRBD1. CDR1 is MNHEY, CDR2 SMNVEV, per germline (reference sequence). The CDR3 runs 14 residues. V trimming: 4 bases; J trimming: 5 bases; junction bases outside the gene matches: 6. DNA of the CDR3: TGTGCCAGCAGTTCGGCAGGGGGCCATTATGGCTACACCTTC. Translating it yields CASSSAGGHYGYTF.

The genes are TRBV27 and TRBJ1-4; 7 positions agree with TRBD1. Unmatched junction bases numbered 1, after V lost 2 bases and J lost 4 bases. This CDR3 spans 14 amino acids. Germline V lookup: CDR1 MNHEY, CDR2 SMNVEV (reference sequence). The CDR3 DNA reads TGTGCCAGCAGTTTAACAGGGGATAATGAAAAACTGTTTTTT. Translating it yields CASSLTGDNEKLFF.

The J gene is TRBJ2-1, the V gene TRBV7-2, with 7 positions matching TRBD2. This CDR3 is built from 14 residues. Germline V CDR1 and CDR2: SGHTA, FQGNSA. The V and J ends lost 4 bases and 2 bases, in that order; junction bases with no gene match: 2. The CDR3 DNA reads TGTGCCAGCAGCTCCGGGACTACCTACAATGAGCAGTTCTTC. Its translation is CASSSGTTYNEQFF.

This sequence joins TRBV4-2 and TRBJ2-7; no clear D. With 3 bases removed from V and 5 bases from J, the gap between germline ends came to 8 bases. Per the germline V gene, CDR1 is LGHNA and CDR2 is YNFKEQ. The CDR3 runs 12 residues. CDR3 amino acids: CASSQLSDEQYF. In DNA, the CDR3 is TGTGCCAGCAGCCAGCTAAGCGACGAGCAGTACTTC.

The chain carries TRBV2 and TRBJ2-5; 16 nucleotides line up with TRBD2. CDR1 and CDR2 (germline): SNHLY, FYNNEI. The CDR3 runs 17 residues. J was trimmed by 4 bases and V by 3 bases; bases with no gene match: 5. The CDR3 DNA follows: TGTGCCAGCAGTGAGGGACTAGCGGGGGGGCCCCGAGAGACCCAGTACTTC. Its translation is CASSEGLAGGPRETQYF.

The chain carries TRBV5-4 and TRBJ2-7, with 9 bases aligning to TRBD1. V lost 0 bases, J lost 4 bases, and 2 bases stayed unmatched. This CDR3 comprises 14 residues. Germline V gives CDR1 SGHNT, CDR2 YYREEE (reference sequence). DNA for the CDR3: TGTGCCAGCAGCTTGGGACAGGGGGTTTACGAGCAGTACTTC. The encoded protein is CASSLGQGVYEQYF.

The chain has TRBV7-3 and TRBJ2-7; D is ambiguous. The CDR3 has 13 amino acids. V was cut by 0 bases and J by 6 bases, with 9 bases left in between. Germline values: CDR1 SGHTA, CDR2 FQGTGA. CDR3 coding DNA: TGTGCCAGCAGCTTAACTTCCATCGGCGAGCAGTACTTC. Protein product: CASSLTSIGEQYF.

The V call is TRBV27, the J call TRBJ1-2; the match to TRBD1 covers 10 bases. There are 17 residues in the CDR3. V lost 4 bases to trimming and J lost 3 bases; unmatched junction nucleotides: 11. Per the germline V gene, CDR1 is MNHEY and CDR2 is SMNVEV (reference sequence). The CDR3 DNA reads TGTGCCAGCAGTTCACGACAGGGGGCGAGGAGGGACTATGGCTACACCTTC. Residues: CASSSRQGARRDYGYTF.

The V call is TRBV5-5, the J call TRBJ1-4; 12 bases match TRBD1. The germline V gene has CDR1 SGHKS and CDR2 YYEKEE (reference sequence). Trimming removed 6 bases from V and 2 bases from J; junction bases left unmatched: 5. This CDR3 contains 16 residues. The CDR3 nucleotides read TGTGCCAGCATTCCGGGACAGGGGGCTACTAATGAAAAACTGTTTTTT. Translated, it gives CASIPGQGATNEKLFF.